The rows below give T cell receptor beta chains drawn from one sample of a study of T cell responses to AZD1222 COVID-19 vaccine. TCRdb's copy holds only in-frame clones and misses some; the assay was immunoSEQ multiplex PCR. The data hold some 200,000 clones, with roughly nine tenths observed a single time. Sequences were derived from peripheral blood, sampled 28 days after the second AZD1222 dose. The receptor source for this set is an adult who received the AZD1222 COVID-19 vaccine. The CDR3 runs from the conserved cysteine through the conserved F or W. Clone size appears in some rows only: once, few, many, or a class for an expanded clone.

v_call	j_call	cdr3_length	clone_size	cdr3_aa
TRBV6-5	TRBJ2-7	14	NA	CASSYQGFSYEQYF
TRBV5-1	TRBJ2-5	14	NA	CASSPSGGEGAQYF
TRBV11-1	TRBJ2-1	14	NA	CASSSRDSDNEQFF
TRBV19	TRBJ2-1	18	NA	CASTPNPSGTGSRNEQFF
TRBV11-2	TRBJ1-1	13	NA	CASSFPGLLEAFF
TRBV7-2	TRBJ2-7	13	NA	CASSSSSGTDLYF
TRBV14	TRBJ2-7	14	NA	CASSPGANSYEQYF
TRBV30	TRBJ1-5	13	once	CAWSGLGNQPQHF
TRBV9	TRBJ2-1	16	NA	CASSERVPTGDNEQFF
TRBV5-1	TRBJ1-6	14	NA	CASSLYLGGSPLHF
TRBV27	TRBJ1-5	15	NA	CASRKTGGVNQPQHF
TRBV18	TRBJ1-1	14	few	CASSPDGGDTEAFF
TRBV5-4	TRBJ1-1	15	once	CASSVTGGGFGEAFF